This TCR beta chain was documented in a study of identical twins. Study-level results: Within twin pairs, the out-of-frame alpha sequences they shared showed excess low generation probability. Weaker excess twin sharing was seen among beta out-of-frame sequences. Carriage of fewer insertions was seen in abundant cord blood beta clonotypes, whereas memory repertoires showed none.

A few counts support this clonotype. The target antigen is unknown. A template switching step contributed a universal primer site, while unique molecular identifiers were present in the cDNA. One entry per CDR3 protein results from TCRdb running MiXCR on the 5' RACE reads. The sample shows around 490,000 distinct CDR3 sequences, over 12% of them seen only once. Germline-derived CDR1 and CDR2 are SGHTA and FQGNSA. The ends lost 0 bases at V and 2 bases at J; junction bases unmatched: 2. The CDR3 length is 16 residues. The data were also submitted as part of a second study, on yellow fever vaccine responses in identical twins.

The origin of this receptor is a woman aged 18-30 years in good health. J is TRBJ2-1 and V is TRBV7-2, with TRBD2 identical over 9 bases. The sequencing input was CD4+ T cells sorted from blood. Written as DNA, the CDR3 is TGTGCCAGCAGCTTAGCCTCTAGCGGGACCTACAATGAGCAGTTCTTC. Protein sequence: CASSLASSGTYNEQFF. Using reference TRBV7-2 and TRBJ2-1 for the parts outside the CDR3, the full variable domain is GAGVSQSPSNKVTEKGKDVELRCDPISGHTALYWYRQSLGQGLEFLIYFQGNSAPDKSGLPSDRFSAERTGGSVSTLTIQRTQQEDSAVYLCASSLASSGTYNEQFFGPGTRLTVL.